This entry is about one T cell receptor (beta chain). The clone's antigen remains unknown. No clone much larger than this one lies a single base away; base qualities are absent. This entry belongs to a study of blood T cell repertoires in COVID-19 (dated by TCRdb to 2018 to 2021). Regarding the complete study: The collaborator samples originated in the United States, Italy and Spain and spanned the acute and convalescent phases of COVID-19. The samples were drawn from the first 160 participants of the ongoing ImmuneRACE study and from under 1,500 subjects provided by 6 global collaborators. Where HLA class I and class II types were available, the types were taken from metadata supplied by the sample provider, not from assay-based typing. The dataset comprised deeply sampled blood TCRbeta repertoires from subjects exposed to, actively infected with, or recovered from COVID-19. The repertoires were released in a freely available public database intended as a resource for research on the immune response to SARS-CoV-2. The prospective study material was composed of cDNA or gDNA derived from T cells, B-cell-depleted T cells, or PBMCs. Nearly every sample came with metadata listing a de-identified subject ID, COVID-19 status, age in years and sex.

Each collaborating institution followed its own protocols to collect whole blood in K2EDTA tubes. For TCRbeta analysis, collaborators shipped samples in one of three forms: frozen whole blood, isolated PBMCs, or DNA extracted from either of those sample types. Sequences SGHAT (CDR1) and FQNNGV (CDR2) are obtained from the germline V gene. Counted from cysteine to phenylalanine, this CDR3 has 19 amino acids. The kept DNA is CDR3 alone, 57 bases in frame from the first base. V is pruned by 5 bases and J by 2 bases, leaving 15 bases of the junction without a gene match. Overall study outcomes, separate from this receptor: The quantity of clinical and demographic metadata differed by source and by participant and was supplied without curation.

TCRbeta CDR3 regions were amplified from genomic DNA by means of the immunoSEQ Assay, a bias-controlled multiplex PCR. The paper's data handling went like this. Within the assay, amplification of reference gene primers was used to estimate how many nucleated cells each sample contained. Sequence reads were collapsed and filtered to measure the absolute abundance of every unique TCRbeta CDR3 rearrangement. Productive Simpson clonality was computed per sample as the square root of Simpson's diversity index over productive rearrangements. As stored in TCRdb, this immuneACCESS dataset retains in-frame rearrangements with V and J assigned. A fraction of the clones does not appear; measured against another copy, unresolved V genes explain less than half of the discrepancy, and the remainder lacks a known reason. The D gene and trimming were derived from the DNA, and the V and J assignments and clone size from that table. The sample has some 21,000 clones on record, over 60% of them singletons. The ten largest clones take up around 13% of the sample.

The chain is made from TRBV11-2 and TRBJ2-2; the central 9 bases match TRBD2. This TCR came from a man between 60 and 70 years old with active COVID-19. Sequencing was performed on peripheral blood. The CDR3 protein is CASSGTPGTSSSNTGELFF. The nucleotide sequence is given as TGTGCCAGCAGCGGCACACCCGGGACTAGCAGCTCAAACACCGGGGAGCTGTTTTTT.